The rows below give T cell receptor beta chains drawn from one sample of a study of shared clonotypes between healthy human individuals. The protocol was immunoSEQ multiplex PCR, while the TCRdb copy is restricted to in-frame clones and leaves out a portion. The table has over 75,000 clones, 60% to 75% seen once. Material for sequencing was memory CD8+ T cells sorted from blood. The receptor source for this set is a man aged 25 to 40 in good health. Each CDR3 is given with its conserved first and last residue. Each record gives: V gene, clone size, J gene, CDR3 length, D gene, CDR3 protein, CDR3 DNA. D genes are given only for firm matches. Clone size is not always given. Where it is, it says once, few, many or a class for expanded clones.

v_gene: TRBV6-1
abundance: -
j_gene: TRBJ2-6
len: 15
d_gene: -
CDR3aa: CASSGGHSGANVLTF
CDR3nt: TGTGCCAGCAGCGGAGGACACTCTGGGGCCAACGTCCTGACTTTC

v_gene: TRBV27
abundance: -
j_gene: TRBJ1-5
len: 16
d_gene: -
CDR3aa: CASSSLPRWGGQPQHF
CDR3nt: TGTGCCAGCAGTTCCCTCCCCAGATGGGGCGGACAGCCCCAGCATTTT

v_gene: TRBV2
abundance: -
j_gene: TRBJ1-1
len: 13
d_gene: -
CDR3aa: CASSGSPRTEAFF
CDR3nt: TGTGCCAGCAGTGGGTCCCCGAGGACTGAAGCTTTCTTT

v_gene: TRBV11-2
abundance: -
j_gene: TRBJ2-5
len: 14
d_gene: -
CDR3aa: CASSLEQNYQTQYF
CDR3nt: TGTGCCAGCAGCTTAGAACAAAACTATCAGACCCAGTACTTC

v_gene: TRBV28
abundance: -
j_gene: TRBJ2-4
len: 15
d_gene: -
CDR3aa: CASGGVSPAKNIQYF
CDR3nt: TGTGCCAGCGGTGGGGTGAGCCCGGCCAAAAACATTCAGTACTTC

v_gene: TRBV11-2
abundance: -
j_gene: TRBJ2-2
len: 13
d_gene: -
CDR3aa: CASSLVRGGELFF
CDR3nt: TGTGCCAGCAGCTTAGTTAGGGGTGGGGAGCTGTTTTTT

v_gene: TRBV7-6
abundance: few
j_gene: TRBJ2-7
len: 15
d_gene: -
CDR3aa: CASSRGHPRFYEQYF
CDR3nt: TGTGCCAGCAGCCGGGGACACCCACGTTTCTACGAGCAGTACTTC

v_gene: TRBV9
abundance: -
j_gene: TRBJ2-5
len: 14
d_gene: TRBD1
CDR3aa: CASSVETGMETQYF
CDR3nt: TGTGCCAGCAGCGTAGAGACAGGGATGGAGACCCAGTACTTC

v_gene: TRBV12-5
abundance: -
j_gene: TRBJ2-1
len: 13
d_gene: TRBD1
CDR3aa: CASGSQAQGMKFF
CDR3nt: TGTGCTAGTGGTTCGCAAGCACAGGGGATGAAGTTCTTC

v_gene: TRBV5-8
abundance: -
j_gene: TRBJ2-1
len: 15
d_gene: TRBD2
CDR3aa: CASSPTSGRWNEQFF
CDR3nt: TGTGCCAGCAGCCCGACTAGCGGGAGGTGGAATGAGCAGTTCTTC

v_gene: TRBV7-8
abundance: -
j_gene: TRBJ1-5
len: 17
d_gene: -
CDR3aa: CASSPTPLRQGNQPQHF
CDR3nt: TGTGCCAGCAGCCCGACCCCTCTAAGACAGGGCAATCAGCCCCAGCATTTT